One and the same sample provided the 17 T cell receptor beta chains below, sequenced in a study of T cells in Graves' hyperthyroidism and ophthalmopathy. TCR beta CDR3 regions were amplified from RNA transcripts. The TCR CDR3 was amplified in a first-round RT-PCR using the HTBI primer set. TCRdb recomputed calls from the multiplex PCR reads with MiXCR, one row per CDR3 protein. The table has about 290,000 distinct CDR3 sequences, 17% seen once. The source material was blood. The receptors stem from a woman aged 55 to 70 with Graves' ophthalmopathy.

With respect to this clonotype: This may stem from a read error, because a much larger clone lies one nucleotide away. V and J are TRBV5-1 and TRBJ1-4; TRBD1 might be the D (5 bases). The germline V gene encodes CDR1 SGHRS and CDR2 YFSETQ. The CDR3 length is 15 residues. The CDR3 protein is CASSLATGSNEKLLF. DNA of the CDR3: TGCGCCAGCAGCTTGGCAACAGGCTCTAATGAAAAACTGCTTTTT.

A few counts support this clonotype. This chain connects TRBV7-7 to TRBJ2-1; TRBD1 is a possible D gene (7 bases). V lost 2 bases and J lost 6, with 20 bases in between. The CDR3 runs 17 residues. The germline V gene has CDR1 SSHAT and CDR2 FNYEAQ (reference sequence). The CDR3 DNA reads TGTGCCAGCAGCTTATCTCGATGGAGGGGGCGCGGCAATGAGCAGTTCTTC. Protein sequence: CASSLSRWRGRGNEQFF.

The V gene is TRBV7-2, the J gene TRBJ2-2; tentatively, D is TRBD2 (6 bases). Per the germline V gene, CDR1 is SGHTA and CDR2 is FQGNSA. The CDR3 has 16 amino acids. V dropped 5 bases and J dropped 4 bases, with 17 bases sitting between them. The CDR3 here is CASSALRRDSTGELFF. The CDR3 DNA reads TGTGCCAGCAGCGCCCTGAGGAGGGATAGCACCGGGGAGCTGTTTTTT. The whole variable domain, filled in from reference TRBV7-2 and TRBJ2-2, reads GAGVSQSPSNKVTEKGKDVELRCDPISGHTALYWYRQSLGQGLEFLIYFQGNSAPDKSGLPSDRFSAERTGGSVSTLTIQRTQQEDSAVYLCASSALRRDSTGELFFGEGSRLTVL.

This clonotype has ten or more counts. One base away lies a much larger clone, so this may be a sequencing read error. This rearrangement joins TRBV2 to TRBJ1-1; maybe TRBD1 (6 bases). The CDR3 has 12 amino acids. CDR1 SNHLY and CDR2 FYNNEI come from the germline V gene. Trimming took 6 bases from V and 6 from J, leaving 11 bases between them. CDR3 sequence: CASSSTGSEAFF. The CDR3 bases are TGTGCCAGCAGCTCCACAGGGTCTGAAGCTTTCTTT.

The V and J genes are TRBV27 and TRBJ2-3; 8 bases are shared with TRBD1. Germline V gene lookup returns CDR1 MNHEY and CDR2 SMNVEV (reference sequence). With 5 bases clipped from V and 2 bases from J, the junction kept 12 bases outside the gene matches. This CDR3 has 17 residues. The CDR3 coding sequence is TGTGCCAGCAGTAAGGGACAGGTTTCAGGTGCCACAGATACGCAGTATTTT. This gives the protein CASSKGQVSGATDTQYF.

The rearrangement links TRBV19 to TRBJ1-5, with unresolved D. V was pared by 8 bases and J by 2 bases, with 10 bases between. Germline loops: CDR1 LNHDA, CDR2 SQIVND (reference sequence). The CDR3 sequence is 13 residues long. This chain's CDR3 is CASRSERNQPQHF. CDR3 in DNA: TGTGCCAGTCGATCTGAGCGCAATCAGCCCCAGCATTTT.

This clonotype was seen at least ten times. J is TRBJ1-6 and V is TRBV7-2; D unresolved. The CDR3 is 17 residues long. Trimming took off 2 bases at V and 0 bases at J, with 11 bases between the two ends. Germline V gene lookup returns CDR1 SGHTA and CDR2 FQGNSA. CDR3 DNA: TGTGCCAGCAGCTTAACCGGGCCGAGCTCCTATAATTCACCCCTCCACTTT. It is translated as CASSLTGPSSYNSPLHF.

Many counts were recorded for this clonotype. The CDR3, as DNA: TGCAGTGCTCGATGGACTAGCAGAGGACCAGATACGCAGTATTTT. This codes for CSARWTSRGPDTQYF. The V gene is TRBV20-1, the J gene TRBJ2-3; 8 bases are shared with TRBD2. The CDR3 runs 15 residues. CDR1 is DFQATT, CDR2 SNEGSKA, per germline (reference sequence). Trimming at V came to 5 bases and at J to 4 bases, leaving 11 bases not matched to a gene.

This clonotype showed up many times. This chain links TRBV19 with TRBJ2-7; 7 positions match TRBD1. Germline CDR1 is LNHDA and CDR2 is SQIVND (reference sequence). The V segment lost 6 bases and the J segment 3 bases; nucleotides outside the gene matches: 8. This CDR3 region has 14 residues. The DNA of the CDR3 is TGTGCCAGTAGCGACTCGACAGGGTACTACGAGCAGTACTTC. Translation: CASSDSTGYYEQYF.

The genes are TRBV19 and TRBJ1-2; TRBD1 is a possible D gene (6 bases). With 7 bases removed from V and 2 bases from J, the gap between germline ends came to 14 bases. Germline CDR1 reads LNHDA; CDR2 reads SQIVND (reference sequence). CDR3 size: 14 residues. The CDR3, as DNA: TGTGCCAGTAACTGGGCAGGGGCCAACTATGGCTACACCTTC. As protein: CASNWAGANYGYTF.

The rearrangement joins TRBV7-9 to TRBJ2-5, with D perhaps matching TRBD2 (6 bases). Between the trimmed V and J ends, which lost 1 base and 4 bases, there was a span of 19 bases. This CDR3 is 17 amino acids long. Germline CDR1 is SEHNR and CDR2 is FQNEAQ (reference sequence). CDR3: CASSLDGGEKSSETQYF. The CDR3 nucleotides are TGTGCCAGCAGCTTAGATGGCGGGGAGAAATCCTCAGAGACCCAGTACTTC. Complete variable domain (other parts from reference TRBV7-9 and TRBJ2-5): DTGVSQNPRHKITKRGQNVTFRCDPISEHNRLYWYRQTLGQGPEFLTYFQNEAQLEKSRLLSDRFSAERPKGSFSTLEIQRTEQGDSAMYLCASSLDGGEKSSETQYFGPGTRLLVL.

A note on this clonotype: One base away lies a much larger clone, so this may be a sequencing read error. The CDR3 is CAISEGIGYTF. CDR3 coding DNA: TGTGCCATCAGTGAGGGAATTGGCTACACCTTC. This chain links TRBV10-3 with TRBJ1-2, with D unclear. This CDR3 is 11 amino acids long. The germline V and J ends were trimmed by 2 bases and 7 bases, with 5 bases remaining between them. CDR1 and CDR2 (germline): ENHRY, SYGVKD.

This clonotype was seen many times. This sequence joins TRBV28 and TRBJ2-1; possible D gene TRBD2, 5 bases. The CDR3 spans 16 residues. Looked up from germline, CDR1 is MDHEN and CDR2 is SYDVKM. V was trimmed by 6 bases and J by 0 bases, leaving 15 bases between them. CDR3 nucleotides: TGTGCCAGCAGGTCAGGAGGTGGCAGCTCCTACAATGAGCAGTTCTTC. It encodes CASRSGGGSSYNEQFF.

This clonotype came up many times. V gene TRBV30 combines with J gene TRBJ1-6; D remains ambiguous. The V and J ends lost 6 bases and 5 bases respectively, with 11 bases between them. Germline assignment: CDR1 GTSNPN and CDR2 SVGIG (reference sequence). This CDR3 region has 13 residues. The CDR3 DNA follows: TGTGCCTGTGAGCAGTCCGATAATTCACCCCTCCACTTT. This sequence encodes CACEQSDNSPLHF. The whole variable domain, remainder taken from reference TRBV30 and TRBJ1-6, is SQTIHQWPATLVQPVGSPLSLECTVEGTSNPNLYWYRQAAGRGLQLLFYSVGIGQISSEVPQNLSASRPQDRQFILSSKKLLLSDSGFYLCACEQSDNSPLHFGNGTRLTVT.

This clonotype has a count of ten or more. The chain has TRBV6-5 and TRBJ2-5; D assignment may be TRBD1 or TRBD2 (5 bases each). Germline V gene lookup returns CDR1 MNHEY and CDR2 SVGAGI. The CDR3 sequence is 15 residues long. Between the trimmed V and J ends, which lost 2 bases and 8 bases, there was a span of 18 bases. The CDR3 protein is CASSYGGTGWGTQYF. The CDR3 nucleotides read TGTGCCAGCAGTTACGGGGGAACGGGGTGGGGAACCCAGTACTTC.

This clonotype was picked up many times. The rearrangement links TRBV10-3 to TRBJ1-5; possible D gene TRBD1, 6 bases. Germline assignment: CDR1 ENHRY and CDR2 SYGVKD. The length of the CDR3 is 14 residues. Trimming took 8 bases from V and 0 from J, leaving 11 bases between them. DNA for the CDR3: TGTGCCATCTCCGGGACAAATAGCAATCAGCCCCAGCATTTT. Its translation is CAISGTNSNQPQHF.

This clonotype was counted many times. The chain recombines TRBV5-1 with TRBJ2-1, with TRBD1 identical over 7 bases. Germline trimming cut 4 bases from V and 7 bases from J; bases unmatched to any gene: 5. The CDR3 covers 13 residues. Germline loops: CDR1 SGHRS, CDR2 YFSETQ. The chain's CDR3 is CASSPGQQNEQFF. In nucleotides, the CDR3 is TGCGCCAGCAGCCCGGGACAGCAAAATGAGCAGTTCTTC.